This is a list of T cell receptor beta chains from one sample in a study of beta chain features in type 1 diabetes. Measured with immunoSEQ multiplex PCR; TCRdb has only the in-frame clones, and not every one. The table includes about 250,000 clones, approximately 11% detected once. Sequences were obtained from naive CD4+ T cells from blood. The receptors originated from a man under 40 with type 1 diabetes. Both conserved end residues are part of each CDR3. A D gene is named only where the DNA matches it firmly. The listing skips clone size in some rows; elsewhere it reads once, few, many or a size class.

j_call d_call v_call clone_size cdr3_aa cdr3_nt
TRBJ2-3 - TRBV6-6 few CASSNAPERTDTQYF TGTGCCAGCTCTAACGCGCCGGAGCGCACAGATACGCAGTATTTT
TRBJ2-5 - TRBV11-2 few CASSEDIRETQYF TGTGCCAGCAGCGAGGACATCCGGGAGACCCAGTACTTC
TRBJ1-4 TRBD1 TRBV4-2 few CASSQDPDRGRLGTPEKLFF TGTGCCAGCAGCCAAGATCCGGACAGGGGGCGCCTCGGAACGCCTGAAAAACTGTTTTTT
TRBJ2-6 TRBD1 TRBV5-1 - CASSLDRGEIGANVLTF TGCGCCAGCAGCTTGGACAGGGGGGAGATCGGGGCCAACGTCCTGACTTTC
TRBJ2-7 - TRBV19 few CASSTPGFDEQYF TGTGCCAGTAGTACTCCGGGGTTTGACGAGCAGTACTTC
TRBJ1-2 - TRBV29-1 few CSVEQGPAIHTF TGCAGCGTTGAACAGGGGCCCGCGATTCACACCTTC
TRBJ2-6 - TRBV5-1 few CASSLQGTGANVLTF TGCGCCAGCAGCTTACAGGGTACTGGGGCCAACGTCCTGACTTTC
TRBJ2-7 - TRBV7-2 - CASSGPSSYEQYF TGTGCCAGCAGCGGCCCCAGTTCCTACGAGCAGTACTTC
TRBJ1-1 - TRBV9 - CASSLQALNTEAFF TGTGCCAGCAGCCTACAGGCTTTGAACACTGAAGCTTTCTTT
TRBJ1-1 - TRBV5-1 few CASSLELSGNTEAFF TGCGCCAGCAGCTTGGAATTGTCCGGGAACACTGAAGCTTTCTTT
TRBJ1-1 - TRBV9 - CASSTRTEMNTEAFF TGTGCCAGCAGCACCCGGACAGAGATGAACACTGAAGCTTTCTTT
TRBJ2-6 - TRBV19 few CASKEGASGANVLTF TGTGCCAGTAAGGAGGGGGCCTCTGGGGCCAACGTCCTGACTTTC
TRBJ2-1 - TRBV7-3 - CASSLTGDLYNEQFF TGTGCCAGCAGCTTAACAGGGGATCTCTACAATGAGCAGTTCTTC
TRBJ1-2 TRBD1 TRBV5-4 - CASRARGQGLGYTF TGTGCCAGCAGAGCCCGGGGACAGGGGCTTGGCTACACCTTC
TRBJ2-6 TRBD2 TRBV4-2 - CASSLQERGEGANVLTF TGTGCCAGCAGCCTACAAGAGCGGGGGGAGGGAGCCAACGTCCTGACTTTC
TRBJ2-3 TRBD2 TRBV7-2 - CASSITSGAYGNTQYF TGTGCCAGCAGCATCACTAGCGGGGCGTATGGGAATACGCAGTATTTT